A selection of T cell receptor beta chains follows, all from one sample in a study of CD8 T cells in Susac syndrome. TCRdb reprocessed the immunoSEQ multiplex PCR reads with MiXCR, giving one entry per CDR3 protein. The repertoire holds about 150,000 distinct CDR3 sequences, with roughly 94% as singletons. The source material was CD8+ T cells from PBMCs. These receptor sequences come from a human donor with multiple sclerosis. CDR3s include the opening cysteine and the closing phenylalanine or tryptophan. D genes are given only for firm matches. Size is omitted from some rows. Given values are once, few, many or a class for expanded clones.

d_gene: TRBD1; v_gene: TRBV3-1; abundance: -; j_gene: TRBJ2-7; CDR3aa: CASSQDSYRDRFSYEQYF; CDR3nt: TGTGCCAGCAGCCAAGACTCGTACCGGGACAGGTTCTCCTACGAGCAGTACTTC
d_gene: -; v_gene: TRBV7-8; abundance: -; j_gene: TRBJ1-3; CDR3aa: CASTGFTGGNTIYF; CDR3nt: TGTGCCAGCACAGGGTTTACTGGTGGAAACACCATATATTTT
d_gene: -; v_gene: TRBV27; abundance: -; j_gene: TRBJ2-7; CDR3aa: CASSLSQGHYAYEQYF; CDR3nt: TGTGCCAGCAGTTTATCGCAGGGCCACTATGCCTACGAGCAGTACTTC
d_gene: -; v_gene: TRBV9; abundance: -; j_gene: TRBJ1-2; CDR3aa: CASSKGDTANYGYTF; CDR3nt: TGTGCCAGCAGCAAAGGGGACACCGCTAACTATGGCTACACCTTC
d_gene: TRBD1; v_gene: TRBV25-1; abundance: -; j_gene: TRBJ1-2; CDR3aa: CASSEEGGKEGYTF; CDR3nt: TGTGCCAGCAGTGAAGAAGGGGGCAAGGAAGGCTACACCTTC
d_gene: TRBD1; v_gene: TRBV15; abundance: -; j_gene: TRBJ2-7; CDR3aa: CATSRSQGVDYEQYF; CDR3nt: TGTGCCACCAGCAGATCACAGGGGGTGGACTACGAGCAGTACTTC
d_gene: -; v_gene: TRBV3-1; abundance: -; j_gene: TRBJ2-7; CDR3aa: CASGPRGSPSYYEQYF; CDR3nt: TGTGCCAGCGGGCCTAGAGGGTCCCCCTCCTACTACGAGCAGTACTTC
d_gene: TRBD1; v_gene: TRBV27; abundance: -; j_gene: TRBJ1-6; CDR3aa: CASSFGQGAHSPLHF; CDR3nt: TGTGCCAGCAGTTTCGGACAGGGGGCTCATTCACCCCTCCACTTT
d_gene: -; v_gene: TRBV7-8; abundance: once; j_gene: TRBJ2-1; CDR3aa: CASSLDSSLYNEQFF; CDR3nt: TGTGCCAGCAGCCTGGACAGCTCACTCTACAATGAGCAGTTCTTC
d_gene: -; v_gene: TRBV4-1; abundance: -; j_gene: TRBJ2-3; CDR3aa: CASSQDIADTQYF; CDR3nt: TGCGCCAGCAGCCAAGATATCGCAGATACGCAGTATTTT
d_gene: -; v_gene: TRBV6-1; abundance: -; j_gene: TRBJ1-1; CDR3aa: CASRAYKSMNTEAFF; CDR3nt: TGTGCCAGCAGGGCCTACAAGTCGATGAACACTGAAGCTTTCTTT
d_gene: TRBD2; v_gene: TRBV7-2; abundance: -; j_gene: TRBJ2-7; CDR3aa: CASSSTSAGGKKSYEQYF; CDR3nt: TGTGCCAGCAGCTCAACATCAGCGGGGGGTAAAAAATCATACGAGCAGTACTTC
d_gene: -; v_gene: TRBV5-1; abundance: -; j_gene: TRBJ2-7; CDR3aa: CASSLAAGQSFSYEQYF; CDR3nt: TGCGCCAGCAGCTTGGCCGCGGGACAGAGTTTCTCCTACGAGCAGTACTTC
d_gene: -; v_gene: TRBV20-1; abundance: -; j_gene: TRBJ1-2; CDR3aa: CSARDLTEGYNYGYTF; CDR3nt: TGCAGTGCTAGAGATTTGACAGAGGGTTATAACTATGGCTACACCTTC
d_gene: TRBD2; v_gene: TRBV27; abundance: once; j_gene: TRBJ2-1; CDR3aa: CASRTLAGLTNEQFF; CDR3nt: TGTGCCAGCAGGACCCTAGCGGGGCTTACCAATGAGCAGTTCTTC
d_gene: -; v_gene: TRBV14; abundance: -; j_gene: TRBJ1-2; CDR3aa: CASSLGAGDGYTF; CDR3nt: TGTGCCAGCAGTCTCGGAGCGGGGGATGGCTACACCTTC
d_gene: -; v_gene: TRBV4-1; abundance: once; j_gene: TRBJ2-3; CDR3aa: CASSQDSRVADTQYF; CDR3nt: TGCGCCAGCAGCCAAGATTCACGGGTGGCAGATACGCAGTATTTT
d_gene: -; v_gene: TRBV4-1; abundance: -; j_gene: TRBJ2-2; CDR3aa: CASSQARLNTGELFF; CDR3nt: TGCGCCAGCAGCCAGGCCCGACTTAACACCGGGGAGCTGTTTTTT
d_gene: -; v_gene: TRBV4-1; abundance: -; j_gene: TRBJ2-2; CDR3aa: CASSQELGVTNTGELFF; CDR3nt: TGCGCCAGCAGCCAAGAACTCGGAGTCACGAACACCGGGGAGCTGTTTTTT
d_gene: -; v_gene: TRBV20-1; abundance: once; j_gene: TRBJ2-7; CDR3aa: CSAIRQSDAYEQYF; CDR3nt: TGCAGTGCTATTCGCCAATCGGACGCCTACGAGCAGTACTTC
d_gene: -; v_gene: TRBV15; abundance: -; j_gene: TRBJ1-1; CDR3aa: CATKETDEVPEAFF; CDR3nt: TGTGCCACCAAGGAGACCGATGAGGTCCCTGAAGCTTTCTTT
d_gene: -; v_gene: TRBV30; abundance: -; j_gene: TRBJ1-1; CDR3aa: CAWSKTLNTEAFF; CDR3nt: TGTGCCTGGAGCAAAACACTGAACACTGAAGCTTTCTTT
d_gene: -; v_gene: TRBV27; abundance: -; j_gene: TRBJ2-1; CDR3aa: CASSLAGNNEQFF; CDR3nt: TGTGCCAGCAGTTTAGCTGGTAACAATGAGCAGTTCTTC
d_gene: -; v_gene: TRBV20-1; abundance: -; j_gene: TRBJ1-1; CDR3aa: CSAARVTEAFF; CDR3nt: TGCAGTGCAGCAAGGGTCACTGAAGCTTTCTTT
d_gene: -; v_gene: TRBV7-8; abundance: -; j_gene: TRBJ1-1; CDR3aa: CASSLLAGEGDTEAFF; CDR3nt: TGTGCCAGCAGCTTATTGGCAGGGGAAGGTGACACTGAAGCTTTCTTT
d_gene: -; v_gene: TRBV5-4; abundance: few; j_gene: TRBJ2-7; CDR3aa: CASSIRGYEQYF; CDR3nt: TGTGCCAGCAGCATCCGCGGGTACGAGCAGTACTTC
d_gene: -; v_gene: TRBV5-1; abundance: -; j_gene: TRBJ1-4; CDR3aa: CASSSPDEKLFF; CDR3nt: TGCGCCAGCAGCTCACCCGATGAAAAACTGTTTTTT
d_gene: -; v_gene: TRBV20-1; abundance: -; j_gene: TRBJ1-1; CDR3aa: CSALPLWGNTEAFF; CDR3nt: TGCAGTGCCCTACCTCTTTGGGGGAACACTGAAGCTTTCTTT
d_gene: TRBD2; v_gene: TRBV29-1; abundance: -; j_gene: TRBJ2-1; CDR3aa: CSVEGLLAGGYNEQFF; CDR3nt: TGCAGCGTTGAGGGACTACTAGCGGGGGGGTACAATGAGCAGTTCTTC
d_gene: -; v_gene: TRBV7-9; abundance: -; j_gene: TRBJ1-1; CDR3aa: CASSRAFTEAFF; CDR3nt: TGTGCCAGCAGCCGGGCATTCACTGAAGCTTTCTTT
d_gene: -; v_gene: TRBV9; abundance: -; j_gene: TRBJ1-2; CDR3aa: CASTGLGAGYTF; CDR3nt: TGTGCCAGCACCGGCCTTGGGGCTGGCTACACCTTC
d_gene: TRBD1; v_gene: TRBV20-1; abundance: -; j_gene: TRBJ2-3; CDR3aa: CSAQGVGSKFTDTQYF; CDR3nt: TGCAGTGCCCAGGGGGTGGGGAGTAAATTCACAGATACGCAGTATTTT
d_gene: TRBD1; v_gene: TRBV27; abundance: -; j_gene: TRBJ1-1; CDR3aa: CASSSLGTGNTEAFF; CDR3nt: TGTGCCAGCAGTTCCCTCGGGACAGGGAACACTGAAGCTTTCTTT
d_gene: -; v_gene: TRBV6-2/TRBV6-3; abundance: -; j_gene: TRBJ1-1; CDR3aa: CASRSDWSDNEAFF; CDR3nt: TGTGCCAGCAGATCCGATTGGAGCGATAATGAAGCTTTCTTT
d_gene: -; v_gene: TRBV5-1; abundance: -; j_gene: TRBJ2-7; CDR3aa: CASSLGDSASYEQYF; CDR3nt: TGCGCCAGCAGCTTGGGGGACTCCGCCTCCTACGAGCAGTACTTC
d_gene: TRBD1; v_gene: TRBV3-1; abundance: -; j_gene: TRBJ2-7; CDR3aa: CASSQGPNRGYEQYF; CDR3nt: TGTGCCAGCAGCCAAGGTCCAAACAGGGGCTACGAGCAGTACTTC
d_gene: -; v_gene: TRBV13; abundance: once; j_gene: TRBJ2-2; CDR3aa: CASSPRGAGTGELFF; CDR3nt: TGTGCCAGCAGCCCCAGGGGGGCAGGCACCGGGGAGCTGTTTTTT
d_gene: -; v_gene: TRBV19; abundance: -; j_gene: TRBJ2-7; CDR3aa: CASSIGGAPGNEQYF; CDR3nt: TGTGCCAGTAGTATTGGTGGGGCCCCCGGGAACGAGCAGTACTTC
d_gene: TRBD2; v_gene: TRBV3-1; abundance: -; j_gene: TRBJ2-7; CDR3aa: CASSPRDYPSYEQYF; CDR3nt: TGTGCCAGCAGCCCGCGGGACTACCCGTCCTACGAGCAGTACTTC
d_gene: TRBD2; v_gene: TRBV19; abundance: once; j_gene: TRBJ2-5; CDR3aa: CASSSGLAGVQETQYF; CDR3nt: TGTGCCAGTAGTTCCGGACTAGCGGGGGTCCAAGAGACCCAGTACTTC
d_gene: TRBD2; v_gene: TRBV4-3; abundance: -; j_gene: TRBJ2-1; CDR3aa: CASSQDPRGGYNEQFF; CDR3nt: TGCGCCAGCAGCCAAGACCCTCGGGGGGGTTACAATGAGCAGTTCTTC
d_gene: -; v_gene: TRBV20-1; abundance: -; j_gene: TRBJ2-7; CDR3aa: CSAPSLTRGVPYEQYF; CDR3nt: TGCAGTGCTCCTTCCCTTACGCGGGGTGTACCCTACGAGCAGTACTTC
d_gene: -; v_gene: TRBV20-1; abundance: -; j_gene: TRBJ1-2; CDR3aa: CSAWGNGYTF; CDR3nt: TGCAGTGCCTGGGGAAATGGCTACACCTTC
d_gene: -; v_gene: TRBV29-1; abundance: -; j_gene: TRBJ2-2; CDR3aa: CSVERGWTGELFF; CDR3nt: TGCAGCGTTGAAAGGGGGTGGACCGGGGAGCTGTTTTTT
d_gene: -; v_gene: TRBV9; abundance: -; j_gene: TRBJ1-5; CDR3aa: CASSPNRADQPQHF; CDR3nt: TGTGCCAGCAGCCCTAATAGGGCCGATCAGCCCCAGCATTTT
d_gene: -; v_gene: TRBV9; abundance: -; j_gene: TRBJ1-2; CDR3aa: CASSVAENYGYTF; CDR3nt: TGTGCCAGCAGCGTAGCAGAGAACTATGGCTACACCTTC
d_gene: -; v_gene: TRBV12-3/TRBV12-4; abundance: -; j_gene: TRBJ2-5; CDR3aa: CASSINDPQETQYF; CDR3nt: TGTGCCAGCAGTATAAATGACCCACAAGAGACCCAGTACTTC
d_gene: -; v_gene: TRBV7-3; abundance: -; j_gene: TRBJ1-1; CDR3aa: CASSSSGPQQAFF; CDR3nt: TGTGCCAGCAGCTCCAGCGGCCCCCAGCAAGCTTTCTTT
d_gene: -; v_gene: TRBV9; abundance: -; j_gene: TRBJ1-6; CDR3aa: CASSEGGSLSYNSPLHF; CDR3nt: TGTGCCAGCAGCGAGGGGGGGTCCCTCTCCTATAATTCACCCCTCCACTTT
d_gene: TRBD1; v_gene: TRBV4-1; abundance: -; j_gene: TRBJ1-6; CDR3aa: CASSLVTGANSPLHF; CDR3nt: TGCGCCAGCAGCCTCGTGACAGGGGCAAATTCACCCCTCCACTTT
d_gene: -; v_gene: TRBV7-6; abundance: -; j_gene: TRBJ2-1; CDR3aa: CASSLRGTGENEQFF; CDR3nt: TGTGCCAGCAGCTTAAGGGGGACTGGGGAGAATGAGCAGTTCTTC
d_gene: TRBD1; v_gene: TRBV27; abundance: -; j_gene: TRBJ1-1; CDR3aa: CASSQGQGAGWGNVAAFF; CDR3nt: TGTGCCAGCAGCCAGGGACAGGGGGCCGGATGGGGCAATGTTGCAGCTTTCTTT
d_gene: -; v_gene: TRBV5-6; abundance: -; j_gene: TRBJ2-7; CDR3aa: CASSFSGTEQYF; CDR3nt: TGTGCCAGCAGCTTCTCGGGGACCGAGCAGTACTTC
d_gene: TRBD1; v_gene: TRBV27; abundance: -; j_gene: TRBJ1-5; CDR3aa: CASSIQGSGQPQHF; CDR3nt: TGTGCCAGCAGTATACAGGGGTCAGGGCAGCCCCAGCATTTT
d_gene: -; v_gene: TRBV7-9; abundance: -; j_gene: TRBJ2-1; CDR3aa: CASSPQGGYNEQFF; CDR3nt: TGTGCCAGCAGCCCCCAAGGCGGGTACAATGAGCAGTTCTTC
d_gene: -; v_gene: TRBV29-1; abundance: -; j_gene: TRBJ1-2; CDR3aa: CSVVGQAYGYTF; CDR3nt: TGCAGCGTCGTCGGACAAGCCTATGGCTACACCTTC